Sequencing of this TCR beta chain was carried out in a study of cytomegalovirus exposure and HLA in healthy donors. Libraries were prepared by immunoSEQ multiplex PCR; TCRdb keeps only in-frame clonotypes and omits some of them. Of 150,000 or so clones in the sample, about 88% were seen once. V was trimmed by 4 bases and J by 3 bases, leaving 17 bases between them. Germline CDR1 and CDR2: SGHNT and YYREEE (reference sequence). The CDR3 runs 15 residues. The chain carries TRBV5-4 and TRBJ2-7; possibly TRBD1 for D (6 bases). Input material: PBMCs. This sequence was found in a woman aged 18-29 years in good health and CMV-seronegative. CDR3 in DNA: TGTGCCAGCAGCACGCACCGGACAGAATACTACGAGCAGTACTTC. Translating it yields CASSTHRTEYYEQYF.